This T cell receptor beta chain came from a study of vaccination effects on CD4 cells after COVID-19. Looking at the study overall: The median interval between the second dose and post-vaccine sampling was 72 days. Whole-study findings and limits: The study had few convalescent patients and no early post-infection timepoints.

There are 14 residues in the CDR3. Germline CDR1 LNHDA, CDR2 SQIVND (reference sequence). V gave up 1 base and J gave up 1 base, with 7 bases separating them. On this clone itself: Its target is unknown.

This table comes from immunoSEQ multiplex PCR, and its TCRdb copy is limited to in-frame clones, with some not included. Found here are approximately 61,000 clones, roughly 72% of them singletons; the top ten hold around 1.2%. Antigen-specific CD4+ T cells were expanded with viral peptide pools in the ViraFEST assay before sequencing. Subsequent to a culture period of around 10 days, CD4+ T cells were isolated. Two doses of either BNT162b2 or mRNA-1273 were given to each participant. Half the medium was swapped for IL-2 medium on days 3 and 7. This clonotype was obtained from a human donor who received a COVID-19 vaccine. The sample here was CD4+ T cells from PBMCs cultured with HCoV-229E spike peptides, taken after COVID-19 vaccination. The chain uses TRBV19 and TRBJ1-2; D is unclear. DNA of the CDR3: TGTGCCAGTAGTATAGGTTCCGTTAACTATGGCTACACCTTC. Translated, it gives CASSIGSVNYGYTF.